These 15 T cell receptor beta chains share one sample of origin, sequenced in a study of T cell responses to AZD1222 COVID-19 vaccine (dated by TCRdb to the early 2020s). What this sample's time point label stands for: baseline before first vaccination. Libraries were constructed by the immunoSEQ multiplex PCR assay. TCRdb's version of the immuneACCESS table is confined to in-frame rearrangements and falls short of the full clone set. An unresolved V gene accounts for under half of the shortfall where checked; the remainder is of unknown origin. This sample has about 110,000 clones in its table, and about 85% of those were observed once. Of the sample, 4.5% to 6.5% falls within the top ten clones. This specimen consisted of peripheral blood, obtained on day 0 of AZD1222 vaccination. Receptors originate from an adult in good health.

Of note for this clone: Germline and junction disagree at one end, which may indicate a read error. The chain has TRBV29-1 and TRBJ1-2; the D gene is possibly TRBD1 (6 bases). CDR1 is SQVTM and CDR2 is ANQGSEA in the germline V gene. This CDR3 spans 11 amino acids. The CDR3 protein is CSVERGSRWAF. The CDR3 bases are TGCAGCGTTGAAAGGGGGTCCAGGTGGGCCTTC.

This chain uses TRBV24-1 with TRBJ2-3; D is unclear. The V gene lost 1 base and the J gene lost 0 bases, with 10 bases spanning the gap. The length of the CDR3 is 16 residues. The germline CDR1 and CDR2 sequences are KGHDR and SFDVKD. The CDR3, as DNA: TGTGCCACCAGTGATTTAGGTTCAGCAAGCACAGATACGCAGTATTTT. This sequence encodes CATSDLGSASTDTQYF.

This chain joins TRBV3-1 (or the pseudogene TRBV3-2) and TRBJ1-4, with D possibly matching TRBD1 (6 bases). The CDR3 contains 11 residues. The germline gives CDR1 LGHDT, CDR2 YNNKEL (reference sequence). V dropped 6 bases and J dropped 8 bases, with 7 bases sitting between them. The DNA of the CDR3 is TGTGCCAGCAGTACAGGGGAAAAACTGTTTTTT. Protein: CASSTGEKLFF.

This chain joins TRBV27 and TRBJ2-1; TRBD1 agrees at 8 bases. Germline CDR1 reads MNHEY; CDR2 reads SMNVEV (reference sequence). With 7 bases clipped from V and 1 base from J, the junction kept 12 bases outside the gene matches. The CDR3 totals 17 residues. CDR3 protein: CASTPTGAGGSYNEQFF. The CDR3, as DNA: TGTGCCAGCACGCCGACAGGGGCTGGGGGATCCTACAATGAGCAGTTCTTC.

V gene TRBV2 combines with J gene TRBJ2-7, with TRBD1 matching 8 bases. V lost 8 bases, J lost 5 bases, and 11 bases stayed unmatched. This CDR3 has 14 amino acids. Per the germline V gene, CDR1 is SNHLY and CDR2 is FYNNEI. CDR3 region: CASSGPGGFNEQYF. As DNA, the CDR3 is TGTGCCAGCTCGGGACCAGGGGGCTTCAACGAGCAGTACTTC. Together with reference TRBV2 and TRBJ2-7, the CDR3 gives the full variable domain: EPEVTQTPSHQVTQMGQEVILRCVPISNHLYFYWYRQILGQKVEFLVSFYNNEISEKSEIFDDQFSVERPDGSNFTLKIRSTKLEDSAMYFCASSGPGGFNEQYFGPGTRLTVT.

Only one count was recorded for this clone. The chain is built from TRBV19 and TRBJ2-1; 7 bases match TRBD1. The CDR3 covers 14 residues. Germline V gene lookup returns CDR1 LNHDA and CDR2 SQIVND (reference sequence). Germline trimming cut 3 bases from V and 6 bases from J; bases unmatched to any gene: 5. The CDR3 DNA sequence: TGTGCCAGTAGTATTCAGAGGGGGCGCAATGAGCAGTTCTTC. Translating it yields CASSIQRGRNEQFF. Using reference TRBV19 and TRBJ2-1 for the parts outside the CDR3, the full variable domain is DGGITQSPKYLFRKEGQNVTLSCEQNLNHDAMYWYRQDPGQGLRLIYYSQIVNDFQKGDIAEGYSVSREKKESFPLTVTSAQKNPTAFYLCASSIQRGRNEQFFGPGTRLTVL.

The gene calls are TRBV28 and TRBJ1-3, with TRBD1 identical over 9 bases. Germline lookup yields CDR1 MDHEN and CDR2 SYDVKM. The CDR3 contains 16 residues. Losses at the gene ends were 5 bases for V and 0 bases for J; bases not matched to a gene: 5. CDR3: CASSTEQGASGNTIYF. CDR3 DNA sequence: TGTGCCAGCAGTACGGAACAGGGGGCCTCTGGAAACACCATATATTTT.

This sequence joins TRBV5-8 and TRBJ1-5, with TRBD1 identical over 10 bases. The ends lost 4 bases at V and 7 bases at J; junction bases unmatched: 11. CDR1 is SGHTS, CDR2 YDEGEE, per germline. The CDR3 covers 16 residues. CDR3 region: CASSPGWGQGWQPQHF. The CDR3 DNA reads TGTGCCAGCAGCCCTGGTTGGGGACAGGGGTGGCAGCCCCAGCATTTT.

This chain joins TRBV19 and TRBJ1-5; no definite D call. Trimming took off 7 bases at V and 6 bases at J, with 13 bases between the two ends. CDR3 length equals 13 residues. Looked up from germline, CDR1 is LNHDA and CDR2 is SQIVND (reference sequence). The CDR3 sequence: CASIGREGQPQHF. CDR3 sequence (DNA): TGTGCCAGTATCGGGAGGGAGGGTCAGCCCCAGCATTTT.

The V gene is TRBV5-1, the J gene TRBJ2-3; 15 positions match TRBD2. With 3 bases clipped from V and 5 bases from J, the junction kept 7 bases outside the gene matches. CDR1 is SGHRS, CDR2 YFSETQ, per germline. This CDR3 is 17 amino acids long. CDR3 sequence (DNA): TGCGCCAGCAGCTCCGGACTAGCGGGGGGGCCAGAAGATACGCAGTATTTT. Translation: CASSSGLAGGPEDTQYF.

The chain employs TRBV20-1 and TRBJ2-1; no reliable D call. CDR3 size: 16 residues. Trimming took 3 bases from V and 8 from J, leaving 23 bases between them. CDR1 and CDR2 (germline): DFQATT, SNEGSKA (reference sequence). The CDR3 is CSASLVVDPSSYEQFF. As DNA, the CDR3 is TGCAGTGCTAGTTTGGTAGTGGATCCCAGTAGCTATGAGCAGTTCTTC.

This chain uses TRBV4-1 with TRBJ2-3, with D possibly TRBD1 on 5 matching bases. V lost 0 bases to trimming and J lost 5 bases, with 9 bases between them. The CDR3 consists of 14 residues. The germline V gene encodes CDR1 MGHRA and CDR2 YSYEKL. CDR3 nucleotide sequence: TGCGCCAGCAGCCAAGAAGGAAGGGGAGATACGCAGTATTTT. Its translation: CASSQEGRGDTQYF.

V is TRBV3-1 (or the pseudogene TRBV3-2) and J is TRBJ1-6, with D possibly being TRBD1 (5 bases). Trimming took off 0 bases at V and 10 bases at J, with 13 bases between the two ends. CDR3 length equals 15 residues. Germline loops: CDR1 LGHDT, CDR2 YNNKEL (reference sequence). The CDR3 nucleotides are TGTGCCAGCAGCCAAGAAGCGCCCGGGGGGTCACCCCTCCACTTT. Translating gives CASSQEAPGGSPLHF.

The J gene is TRBJ1-4, the V gene TRBV5-8; no firm D call. V shed 4 bases and J shed 5 bases, with 18 bases lying between them. The V gene's germline CDR1 is SGHTS and CDR2 YDEGEE. The CDR3 is 16 amino acids. The CDR3 DNA is TGTGCCAGCAGCCCAGGAAATACGGTCCTCAATGAAAAACTGTTTTTT. Translation gives CASSPGNTVLNEKLFF.

This clone was recorded a few times. The V call is TRBV11-2, the J call TRBJ1-1; 10 positions agree with TRBD1. The CDR3 consists of 14 residues. Germline V lookup: CDR1 SGHAT, CDR2 FQNNGV. The V segment lost 5 bases and the J segment 4 bases; nucleotides outside the gene matches: 4. As DNA, the CDR3 is TGTGCCAGCAGCAGCCGGGACAGGGGCACTGAAGCTTTCTTT. Translated, it gives CASSSRDRGTEAFF. Filled out from reference TRBV11-2 and TRBJ1-1, the complete variable domain reads EAGVAQSPRYKIIEKRQSVAFWCNPISGHATLYWYQQILGQGPKLLIQFQNNGVVDDSQLPKDRFSAERLKGVDSTLKIQPAKLEDSAVYLCASSSRDRGTEAFFGQGTRLTVV.